The next 5 T cell receptor beta chains were all read from a single sample in a study of long-term antiretroviral therapy in people with HIV. They ran version v3.0 of the immunoSEQ assay at survey level. TCRdb's table, derived via immunoSEQ multiplex PCR, lists solely in-frame clones and lacks some. This table holds roughly 16,000 clones, under 80% found once. The sample consisted of unsorted PBMCs, taken 2.1 to 2.2 years before starting antiretroviral therapy. All receptors derive from a young man with HIV.

This clone was counted once. The rearrangement uses TRBV6-1 and TRBJ1-2, with TRBD1 identical over 8 bases. The CDR3 covers 15 residues. V was clipped by 1 base and J by 5 bases; unmatched bases: 6. Germline V lookup: CDR1 MNHNS, CDR2 SASEGT. In DNA form, the CDR3 reads TGTGCCAGCAGTGAAGACAGGGGGGCTCCATATGGCTACACCTTC. Protein product: CASSEDRGAPYGYTF.

The CDR3 DNA reads TGCGCCAGCAGCTTGAATCCTAGCGGGAAGTTCTACGAGCAGTACTTC. It encodes CASSLNPSGKFYEQYF. The gene calls are TRBV5-1 and TRBJ2-7; 9 bases align to TRBD2. The CDR3 is 16 amino acids. Germline V lookup: CDR1 SGHRS, CDR2 YFSETQ. Unmatched junction bases numbered 8, after V lost 1 base and J lost 3 bases.

This chain connects TRBV25-1 to TRBJ1-1, with D possibly being TRBD1 (6 bases). The CDR3 has 11 residues. The germline V and J ends were trimmed by 6 bases and 8 bases, with 10 bases remaining between them. Germline CDR1 is MGHDK and CDR2 is SYGVNS. CDR3 bases: TGTGCCAGCAGCGACGGGACAGAAGCTTTCTTT. It codes for CASSDGTEAFF.

This clone was found a few times. The chain joins TRBV2 to TRBJ1-2; a weak D match, TRBD1 (6 bases). This CDR3 has 12 residues. Trimming shortened V by 9 bases and J by 4 bases, and 12 bases separated the two germline ends. Germline-derived CDR1 and CDR2 are SNHLY and FYNNEI. In nucleotides, the CDR3 is TGTGCCAGTCTAGAGGGGGGCTATGGCTACACCTTC. Translation gives CASLEGGYGYTF.

The CDR3 nucleotides are TGTGCCATCAGTGAGTCGAGAGGGGGCGCGGGTCAGCCCCAGCATTTT. It encodes CAISESRGGAGQPQHF. The V and J genes are TRBV10-3 and TRBJ1-5; 7 bases are shared with TRBD1. The CDR3 is made up of 16 amino acids. V was pared by 0 bases and J by 6 bases, with 8 bases of the junction left unmatched. The germline gives CDR1 ENHRY, CDR2 SYGVKD.